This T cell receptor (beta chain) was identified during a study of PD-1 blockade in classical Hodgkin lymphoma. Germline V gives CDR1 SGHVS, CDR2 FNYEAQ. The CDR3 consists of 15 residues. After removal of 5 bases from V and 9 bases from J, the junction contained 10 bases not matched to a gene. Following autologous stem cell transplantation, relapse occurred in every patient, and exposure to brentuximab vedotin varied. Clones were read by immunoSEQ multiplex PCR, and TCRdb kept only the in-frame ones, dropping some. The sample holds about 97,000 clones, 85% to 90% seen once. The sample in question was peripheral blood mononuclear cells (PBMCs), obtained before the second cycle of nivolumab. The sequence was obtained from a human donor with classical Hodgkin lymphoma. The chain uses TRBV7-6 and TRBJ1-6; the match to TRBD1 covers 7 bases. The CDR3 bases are TGTGCCAGCAGCCAAGGACAGGCCGGGGGTTCACCCCTCCACTTT. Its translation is CASSQGQAGGSPLHF.